This T cell receptor (beta chain) was documented in a study of T cell responses to AZD1222 COVID-19 vaccine. Study results and limitations: Increased Spike-specific TCR breadth and depth were observed after two AZD1222 doses.

Produced via immunoSEQ multiplex PCR; TCRdb's table is partial and in-frame only. The table has about 180,000 clones, about nine tenths seen once. This clone was counted a single time. Antigen: not known. CDR1 is SGHRS, CDR2 YFSETQ, per germline. V was pared by 0 bases and J by 8 bases, with 14 bases between. There are 15 residues in the CDR3. The gene calls are TRBV5-1 and TRBJ1-4; D is perhaps TRBD1 (5 bases). This TCR derives from an adult in good health. The sequencing here drew on peripheral blood, taken on day 0 of AZD1222 vaccination. In DNA, the CDR3 is TGCGCCAGCAGCTTGGAGGGCAGGGAAAGAGAAAAACTGTTTTTT. Its translation is CASSLEGREREKLFF.